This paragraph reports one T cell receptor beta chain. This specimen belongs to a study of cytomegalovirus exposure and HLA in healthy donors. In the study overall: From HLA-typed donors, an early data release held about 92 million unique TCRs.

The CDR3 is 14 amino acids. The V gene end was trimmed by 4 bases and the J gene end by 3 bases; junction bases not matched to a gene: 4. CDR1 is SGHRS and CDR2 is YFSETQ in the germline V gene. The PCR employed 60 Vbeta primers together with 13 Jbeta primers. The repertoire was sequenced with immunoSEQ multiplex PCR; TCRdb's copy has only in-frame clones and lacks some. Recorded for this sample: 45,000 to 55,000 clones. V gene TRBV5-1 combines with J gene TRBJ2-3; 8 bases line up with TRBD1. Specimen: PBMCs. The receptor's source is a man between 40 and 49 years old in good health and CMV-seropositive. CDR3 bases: TGCGCCAGCAGCCCGGGACAGGTAACAGATACGCAGTATTTT. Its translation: CASSPGQVTDTQYF.